A selection of T cell receptor beta chains follows, all from one sample in a study of identical twins. TCRdb re-derived calls from the 5' RACE reads in MiXCR, one entry per CDR3 protein. The table includes 1.5 million to 2 million distinct CDR3 sequences, about 30% detected once. The sequencing sample was made of cord blood. These receptors were taken from a newborn girl in good health. Each CDR3 is given with its conserved first and last residue. Each record gives: V gene, clone size, D gene, J gene, CDR3 protein, CDR3 DNA. A D gene is named only where the DNA matches it firmly. Clone size, where shown, is once, few, many, or a class for clones that have expanded.

v_call: TRBV19
clone_size: few
d_call: TRBD2
j_call: TRBJ2-1
cdr3_aa: CASRLAGIRNEQFF
cdr3_nt: TGTGCCAGTAGACTAGCGGGAATCCGAAATGAGCAGTTCTTC

v_call: TRBV12-3/TRBV12-4
clone_size: NA
d_call: NA
j_call: TRBJ1-2
cdr3_aa: CAAGIGSYGYTF
cdr3_nt: TGTGCCGCAGGGATAGGGTCCTATGGCTACACCTTC

v_call: TRBV12-3/TRBV12-4
clone_size: few
d_call: TRBD1
j_call: TRBJ1-5
cdr3_aa: CASSPTEGAGRQPQHF
cdr3_nt: TGTGCCAGCAGTCCGACAGAGGGGGCTGGGAGACAGCCCCAGCATTTT

v_call: TRBV9
clone_size: few
d_call: NA
j_call: TRBJ1-2
cdr3_aa: CASSARDPYGYTF
cdr3_nt: TGTGCCAGCTCTGCCCGGGACCCCTATGGCTACACCTTC

v_call: TRBV2
clone_size: many
d_call: TRBD1
j_call: TRBJ2-7
cdr3_aa: CASSRDRGAYEQYF
cdr3_nt: TGTGCCAGCAGTCGGGACAGGGGGGCCTACGAGCAGTACTTC

v_call: TRBV20-1
clone_size: NA
d_call: NA
j_call: TRBJ1-1
cdr3_aa: CSARDWDTSNTEAFF
cdr3_nt: TGCAGTGCTAGAGATTGGGACACCAGCAACACTGAAGCTTTCTTT

v_call: TRBV9
clone_size: NA
d_call: NA
j_call: TRBJ2-2
cdr3_aa: CASSVSAGKNTGELFF
cdr3_nt: TGTGCCAGCAGCGTTTCGGCAGGGAAGAACACCGGGGAGCTGTTTTTT

v_call: TRBV5-1
clone_size: few
d_call: NA
j_call: TRBJ2-5
cdr3_aa: CASSAYVGETQYF
cdr3_nt: TGCGCCAGCAGCGCGTATGTAGGAGAGACCCAGTACTTC

v_call: TRBV12-3/TRBV12-4
clone_size: few
d_call: NA
j_call: TRBJ1-1
cdr3_aa: CASSLLQGTEAFF
cdr3_nt: TGTGCCAGCAGTTTATTACAGGGCACTGAAGCTTTCTTT

v_call: TRBV4-1
clone_size: NA
d_call: NA
j_call: TRBJ2-1
cdr3_aa: CASSQTPWPTNNEQFF
cdr3_nt: TGCGCCAGCAGCCAAACTCCATGGCCCACTAACAATGAGCAGTTCTTC

v_call: TRBV6-5
clone_size: NA
d_call: NA
j_call: TRBJ1-2
cdr3_aa: CASSYSNNYGYTF
cdr3_nt: TGTGCCAGCAGTTACTCAAATAACTATGGCTACACCTTC

v_call: TRBV6-6
clone_size: few
d_call: TRBD1
j_call: TRBJ2-5
cdr3_aa: CASSSGTGNQETQYF
cdr3_nt: TGTGCCAGCAGTTCCGGGACAGGTAACCAAGAGACCCAGTACTTC

v_call: TRBV18
clone_size: once
d_call: NA
j_call: TRBJ2-7
cdr3_aa: CASSAYRQVSYEQYF
cdr3_nt: TGTGCCAGCTCAGCCTACAGGCAGGTATCCTACGAGCAGTACTTC

v_call: TRBV29-1
clone_size: many
d_call: TRBD1
j_call: TRBJ1-2
cdr3_aa: CSVADRGRKNYGYTF
cdr3_nt: TGCAGCGTTGCAGACAGGGGGCGCAAGAACTATGGCTACACCTTC

v_call: TRBV30
clone_size: NA
d_call: NA
j_call: TRBJ2-1
cdr3_aa: CAWSVDTYNEQFF
cdr3_nt: TGTGCCTGGAGTGTGGACACCTACAATGAGCAGTTCTTC

v_call: TRBV9
clone_size: NA
d_call: NA
j_call: TRBJ2-7
cdr3_aa: CASSVDWGNNEQYF
cdr3_nt: TGTGCCAGCAGCGTAGATTGGGGAAATAACGAGCAGTACTTC

v_call: TRBV5-1
clone_size: NA
d_call: NA
j_call: TRBJ2-3
cdr3_aa: CASSLLSGDTQYF
cdr3_nt: TGCGCCAGCAGCTTGCTAAGTGGGGATACGCAGTATTTT

v_call: TRBV20-1
clone_size: few
d_call: NA
j_call: TRBJ2-7
cdr3_aa: CSAKPPGTSYEQYF
cdr3_nt: TGCAGTGCGAAACCCCCCGGGACATCCTACGAGCAGTACTTC

v_call: TRBV9
clone_size: few
d_call: TRBD2
j_call: TRBJ2-5
cdr3_aa: CASSVGLAGSETQYF
cdr3_nt: TGTGCCAGCAGCGTAGGGCTAGCGGGTTCAGAGACCCAGTACTTC

v_call: TRBV29-1
clone_size: many
d_call: NA
j_call: TRBJ2-7
cdr3_aa: CSVDSGTYEQYF
cdr3_nt: TGCAGCGTTGACTCAGGGACCTACGAGCAGTACTTC

v_call: TRBV10-3
clone_size: NA
d_call: NA
j_call: TRBJ2-1
cdr3_aa: CATSGSGPNNEQFF
cdr3_nt: TGTGCCACCAGTGGAAGCGGGCCTAACAATGAGCAGTTCTTC

v_call: TRBV28
clone_size: NA
d_call: NA
j_call: TRBJ1-5
cdr3_aa: CASSLGGRGGQPQHF
cdr3_nt: TGTGCCAGCAGTTTAGGTGGGCGGGGAGGGCAGCCCCAGCATTTT

v_call: TRBV2
clone_size: many
d_call: NA
j_call: TRBJ2-3
cdr3_aa: CASIRASGTDTQYF
cdr3_nt: TGTGCCAGCATCAGGGCTAGCGGCACAGATACGCAGTATTTT

v_call: TRBV12-3/TRBV12-4
clone_size: few
d_call: NA
j_call: TRBJ2-2
cdr3_aa: CASSLRVGSTGELFF
cdr3_nt: TGTGCCAGCAGTTTAAGGGTAGGATCCACCGGGGAGCTGTTTTTT

v_call: TRBV20-1
clone_size: few
d_call: NA
j_call: TRBJ2-5
cdr3_aa: CSARGPSTETQYF
cdr3_nt: TGCAGTGCTAGAGGCCCTAGCACCGAGACCCAGTACTTC

v_call: TRBV6-5
clone_size: NA
d_call: NA
j_call: TRBJ2-3
cdr3_aa: CASSYSRSGDTDTQYF
cdr3_nt: TGTGCCAGCAGTTACTCGAGATCAGGGGACACAGATACGCAGTATTTT

v_call: TRBV20-1
clone_size: NA
d_call: NA
j_call: TRBJ1-1
cdr3_aa: CSARDRINTEAFF
cdr3_nt: TGCAGTGCCAGGGACCGAATCAACACTGAAGCTTTCTTT

v_call: TRBV10-3
clone_size: NA
d_call: NA
j_call: TRBJ1-5
cdr3_aa: CAISVDSWYSNQPQHF
cdr3_nt: TGTGCCATCAGCGTAGACAGTTGGTATAGCAATCAGCCCCAGCATTTT

v_call: TRBV14
clone_size: many
d_call: TRBD1
j_call: TRBJ2-1
cdr3_aa: CASSTGALSSYNEQFF
cdr3_nt: TGTGCCAGCAGCACAGGGGCGCTAAGCTCCTACAATGAGCAGTTCTTC

v_call: TRBV7-8
clone_size: NA
d_call: NA
j_call: TRBJ2-3
cdr3_aa: CASSPNRSPAETSTDTQYF
cdr3_nt: TGTGCCAGCAGCCCGAATCGGTCCCCAGCGGAAACTAGCACAGATACGCAGTATTTT

v_call: TRBV2
clone_size: few
d_call: NA
j_call: TRBJ2-4
cdr3_aa: CASSEHLRKAKNIQYF
cdr3_nt: TGTGCCAGCAGTGAACACCTCAGGAAGGCCAAAAACATTCAGTACTTC

v_call: TRBV10-1
clone_size: NA
d_call: NA
j_call: TRBJ2-1
cdr3_aa: CASSEWPPPTWFF
cdr3_nt: TGCGCCAGCAGTGAGTGGCCCCCGCCTACGTGGTTCTTC

v_call: TRBV18
clone_size: NA
d_call: NA
j_call: TRBJ1-2
cdr3_aa: CASPGFALNSYGYTF
cdr3_nt: TGTGCCAGCCCAGGTTTCGCTCTTAACTCCTATGGCTACACCTTC

v_call: TRBV21-1
clone_size: few
d_call: NA
j_call: TRBJ2-7
cdr3_aa: CASSKTGASGQAPYEQYF
cdr3_nt: TGTGCCAGCAGCAAAACGGGCGCCTCGGGACAGGCTCCCTACGAGCAGTACTTC

v_call: TRBV11-2
clone_size: NA
d_call: TRBD1
j_call: TRBJ2-1
cdr3_aa: CASSHRDRPFNEQFF
cdr3_nt: TGTGCCAGCAGCCACCGGGACAGGCCCTTTAATGAGCAGTTCTTC

v_call: TRBV27
clone_size: NA
d_call: NA
j_call: TRBJ1-6
cdr3_aa: CASRQTGFYSSYNSPPHF
cdr3_nt: TGTGCCAGCAGACAGACAGGTTTCTACAGCTCCTATAATTCACCCCCCCACTTT

v_call: TRBV20-1
clone_size: NA
d_call: NA
j_call: TRBJ2-4
cdr3_aa: CSARGERAKNIQYF
cdr3_nt: TGCAGTGCTAGAGGGGAGAGGGCCAAAAACATTCAGTACTTC

v_call: TRBV5-1
clone_size: few
d_call: NA
j_call: TRBJ2-1
cdr3_aa: CASSFGISYNEQFF
cdr3_nt: TGCGCCAGCAGCTTCGGGATATCGTACAATGAGCAGTTCTTC

v_call: TRBV10-3
clone_size: many
d_call: TRBD1
j_call: TRBJ2-3
cdr3_aa: CAISGTGGSTDTQYF
cdr3_nt: TGTGCCATCAGTGGGACAGGGGGTAGCACAGATACGCAGTATTTT

v_call: TRBV4-1
clone_size: NA
d_call: NA
j_call: TRBJ1-5
cdr3_aa: CASSPNQGGRQPQHF
cdr3_nt: TGCGCCAGCAGCCCCAATCAGGGAGGAAGGCAGCCCCAGCATTTT